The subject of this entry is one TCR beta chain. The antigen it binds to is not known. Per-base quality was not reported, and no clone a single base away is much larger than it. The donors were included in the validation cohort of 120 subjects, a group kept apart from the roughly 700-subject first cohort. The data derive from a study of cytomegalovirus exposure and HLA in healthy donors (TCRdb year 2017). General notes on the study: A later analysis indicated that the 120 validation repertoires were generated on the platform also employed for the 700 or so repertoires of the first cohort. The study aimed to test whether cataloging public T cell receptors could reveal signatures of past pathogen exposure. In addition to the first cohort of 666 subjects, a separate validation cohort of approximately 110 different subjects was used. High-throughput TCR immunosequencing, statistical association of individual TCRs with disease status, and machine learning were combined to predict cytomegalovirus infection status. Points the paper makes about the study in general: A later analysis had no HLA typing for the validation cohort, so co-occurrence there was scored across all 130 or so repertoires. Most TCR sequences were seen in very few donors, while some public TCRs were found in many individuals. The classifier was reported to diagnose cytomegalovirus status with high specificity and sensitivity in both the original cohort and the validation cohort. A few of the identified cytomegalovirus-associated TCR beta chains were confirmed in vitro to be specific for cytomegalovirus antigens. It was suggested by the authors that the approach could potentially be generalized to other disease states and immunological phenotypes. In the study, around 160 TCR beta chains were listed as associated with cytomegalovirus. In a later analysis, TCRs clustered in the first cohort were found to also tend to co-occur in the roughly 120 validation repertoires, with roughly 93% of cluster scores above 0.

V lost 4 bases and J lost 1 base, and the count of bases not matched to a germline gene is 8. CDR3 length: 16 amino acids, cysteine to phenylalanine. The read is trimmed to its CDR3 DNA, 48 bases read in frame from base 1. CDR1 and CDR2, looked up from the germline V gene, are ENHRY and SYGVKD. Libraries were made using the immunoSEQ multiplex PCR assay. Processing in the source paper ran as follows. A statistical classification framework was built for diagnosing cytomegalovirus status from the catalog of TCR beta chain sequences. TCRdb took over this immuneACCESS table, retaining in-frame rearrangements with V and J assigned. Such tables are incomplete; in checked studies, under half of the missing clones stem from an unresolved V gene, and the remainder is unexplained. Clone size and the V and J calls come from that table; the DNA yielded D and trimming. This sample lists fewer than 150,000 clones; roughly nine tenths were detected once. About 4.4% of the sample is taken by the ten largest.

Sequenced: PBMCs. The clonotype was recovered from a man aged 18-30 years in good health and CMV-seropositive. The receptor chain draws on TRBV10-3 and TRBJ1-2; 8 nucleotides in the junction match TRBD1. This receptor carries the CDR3 CAISAPRTGINYGYTF. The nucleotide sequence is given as TGTGCCATCAGTGCCCCCAGGACAGGGATTAACTATGGCTACACCTTC.